Sequencing of this TCR beta chain was carried out in a study of cytomegalovirus exposure and HLA in healthy donors. Regarding the study as a whole: A list of 150 or so TCR beta chains associated with cytomegalovirus was given.

Trimming took 2 bases from V and 1 from J; bases not matched to a gene: 6. The CDR3 runs 16 residues. The germline V gene encodes CDR1 SGHKS and CDR2 YYEKEE (reference sequence). The PCR ran on 60 Vbeta and 13 Jbeta primers. Repertoires were generated with immunoSEQ multiplex PCR, while TCRdb's copy carries only in-frame clones and drops some. The data hold over 150,000 clones, with around two thirds observed a single time. Healthy bone marrow donors made up the donors. This clone was seen a few times. Its cognate antigen is unknown. Material: PBMCs. The sequence was obtained from a man over 45 in good health and CMV-seronegative. The rearrangement links TRBV5-5 to TRBJ2-3; 8 positions match TRBD1. The CDR3 reads CASSFTATGGTDTQYF. CDR3 bases: TGTGCCAGCAGCTTCACCGCGACAGGGGGCACAGATACGCAGTATTTT. Supplemented by reference TRBV5-5 and TRBJ2-3, the full variable domain reads DAGVTQSPTHLIKTRGQQVTLRCSPISGHKSVSWYQQVLGQGPQFIFQYYEKEERGRGNFPDRFSARQFPNYSSELNVNALLLGDSALYLCASSFTATGGTDTQYFGPGTRLTVL.